This T cell receptor (beta chain) was sequenced during a study of blood T cell repertoires in COVID-19. About the study: PBMCs, B-cell-depleted T cells, or T cells provided the cDNA or gDNA that made up the material.

Method: immunoSEQ multiplex PCR; TCRdb's copy keeps in-frame clones and lacks some. The table records fewer than 300,000 clones, around 87% of them present only once. Trimming took 5 bases from V and 4 from J; bases not matched to a gene: 11. Germline assignment: CDR1 SGHVS and CDR2 FQNEAQ. The CDR3 is 16 amino acids. The rearrangement links TRBV7-8 to TRBJ1-3, with TRBD1 identical over 7 bases. Sequencing was carried out using peripheral blood. The sequence was obtained from a woman in her fifties or sixties with acute or convalescent COVID-19. CDR3 residues: CASSLNPGTAGNTIYF. In DNA, the CDR3 is TGTGCCAGCAGCCTAAACCCGGGGACAGCGGGAAACACCATATATTTT.